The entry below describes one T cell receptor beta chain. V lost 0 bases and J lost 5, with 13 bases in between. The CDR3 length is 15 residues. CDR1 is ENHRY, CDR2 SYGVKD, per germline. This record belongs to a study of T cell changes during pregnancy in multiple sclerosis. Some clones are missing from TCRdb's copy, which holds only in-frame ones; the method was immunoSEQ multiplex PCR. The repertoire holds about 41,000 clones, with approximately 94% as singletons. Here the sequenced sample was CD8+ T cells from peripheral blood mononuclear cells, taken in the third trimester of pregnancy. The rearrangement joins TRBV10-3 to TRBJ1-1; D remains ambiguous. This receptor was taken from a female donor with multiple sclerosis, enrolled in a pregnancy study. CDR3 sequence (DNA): TGTGCCATCAGTGAGTCGCCAGGAACGGGGACTGAAGCTTTCTTT. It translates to CAISESPGTGTEAFF.